A selection of T cell receptor beta chains follows, all from one sample in a study of a mutant IDH1 vaccine in newly diagnosed glioma. Their target antigens are unknown. TCRdb's copy holds only in-frame clones and misses some; the assay was immunoSEQ multiplex PCR. The sample consists of tens of thousands of clones, roughly 70% of them appearing once. The source was peripheral blood mononuclear cells (PBMCs), collected from a glioma patient whose treatment included an IDH1 peptide vaccine. These TCRs come from a man between 18 and 29 years old with glioma. Some clones in this sample may be carry-over from other donors' samples. CDR3s include the opening cysteine and the closing phenylalanine or tryptophan. Fields, in order: J gene, clone size, D gene, V gene, CDR3 protein, CDR3 DNA. The D gene is left open where the match is weak. A clone size is listed for some rows: how often the clone was seen (once, few, many), or a class if it is expanded.

TRBJ1-4 | . | TRBD1 | TRBV19 | CASSDRGTNEKLFF | TGTGCCAGTAGCGACAGGGGGACTAATGAAAAACTGTTTTTT
TRBJ2-5 | . | . | TRBV4-3 | CASQPRVDYGETQYF | TGCGCCAGTCAGCCAAGGGTTGACTACGGAGAGACCCAGTACTTC
TRBJ1-5 | few | . | TRBV27 | CASSPSWINSNQPQHF | TGTGCCAGCAGTCCCTCGTGGATTAATAGCAATCAGCCCCAGCATTTT
TRBJ2-1 | once | TRBD2 | TRBV10-3 | CAISGGLDSGEQFF | TGTGCCATCAGTGGGGGACTAGACTCGGGTGAGCAGTTCTTC
TRBJ2-7 | . | . | TRBV30 | CAWSVRGAYYEQYF | TGTGCCTGGAGTGTAAGAGGGGCCTACTACGAGCAGTACTTC
TRBJ2-1 | . | . | TRBV7-9 | CASSSDLLRNEQFF | TGTGCCAGCAGCTCTGACCTTCTAAGGAATGAGCAGTTCTTC
TRBJ1-1 | . | . | TRBV19 | CASSIWFMNTEAFF | TGTGCCAGTAGTATATGGTTCATGAACACTGAAGCTTTCTTT
TRBJ2-3 | . | . | TRBV5-4 | CASSGELDVDTQYF | TGTGCCAGCAGCGGGGAACTAGACGTAGATACGCAGTATTTT
TRBJ1-1 | . | . | TRBV13 | CASSPRWDDPANTEAFF | TGTGCCAGCAGCCCCCGTTGGGATGACCCAGCCAACACTGAAGCTTTCTTT
TRBJ2-7 | once | . | TRBV30 | CAWARGRYEQYF | TGTGCGTGGGCGCGGGGCAGGTACGAGCAGTACTTC
TRBJ1-1 | few | . | TRBV19 | CASSISLTGSWLRTEAFF | TGTGCCAGTAGTATCTCCCTAACGGGGTCTTGGCTTCGCACTGAAGCTTTCTTT
TRBJ1-1 | . | TRBD1 | TRBV19 | CASRSRTGQNTEAFF | TGTGCCAGTAGATCGAGGACAGGCCAGAACACTGAAGCTTTCTTT
TRBJ1-5 | . | . | TRBV28 | CASLEPQGRNQPQHF | TGTGCCAGCCTCGAACCTCAGGGGCGTAATCAGCCCCAGCATTTT
TRBJ1-5 | . | . | TRBV5-4 | CASSRDGFNQPQHF | TGTGCCAGCAGCCGGGACGGATTCAATCAGCCCCAGCATTTT
TRBJ1-4 | few | . | TRBV5-6 | CASSPGPGKLFF | TGTGCCAGCAGCCCCGGACCAGGAAAACTGTTTTTT
TRBJ1-2 | . | TRBD1 | TRBV28 | CASSLLSGGSGYTF | TGTGCCAGCAGTTTATTATCAGGGGGCAGTGGCTACACCTTC
TRBJ2-5 | . | TRBD1 | TRBV2 | CASSKGQQETQYF | TGTGCCAGCAGTAAGGGACAGCAAGAGACCCAGTACTTC
TRBJ1-1 | few | . | TRBV9 | CASSAPGRRAEAFF | TGTGCCAGCAGCGCTCCGGGGCGCAGGGCTGAAGCTTTCTTT
TRBJ1-1 | once | . | TRBV6-1 | CASRGRGVMNTEAFF | TGTGCCAGCAGAGGAAGGGGAGTTATGAACACTGAAGCTTTCTTT
TRBJ1-2 | . | . | TRBV30 | CAWATGVPAHKFGYTF | TGTGCCTGGGCGACGGGGGTACCGGCCCACAAGTTCGGCTACACCTTC
TRBJ2-1 | . | . | TRBV5-4 | CASRKMDPPNEQFF | TGTGCCAGCAGAAAGATGGACCCTCCCAATGAGCAGTTCTTC
TRBJ1-2 | . | . | TRBV4-3 | CASSQFLEGMDGYTF | TGCGCCAGCAGCCAGTTCCTGGAGGGGATGGATGGCTACACCTTC
TRBJ1-3 | . | TRBD1 | TRBV18 | CASSPRGQSSLSRSGNTIYF | TGTGCCAGCTCACCACGGGGACAGAGCTCCCTGTCACGCTCTGGAAACACCATATATTTT
TRBJ1-2 | . | . | TRBV5-5 | CASSLRRDPYGYTF | TGTGCCAGCAGCTTGCGGCGGGACCCCTATGGCTACACCTTC
TRBJ2-5 | . | . | TRBV7-2 | CASSFREGAPSRYF | TGTGCCAGCAGCTTCCGGGAGGGGGCCCCCTCGAGGTACTTC
TRBJ1-2 | . | . | TRBV29-1 | CSAEDRNYGYTF | TGCAGCGCCGAGGACCGAAACTATGGCTACACCTTC
TRBJ2-2 | . | . | TRBV7-2 | CASSLVTGELFF | TGTGCCAGCAGCTTAGTCACCGGGGAGCTGTTTTTT
TRBJ1-1 | few | TRBD1 | TRBV4-2 | CASSPGQTNTEAFF | TGTGCCAGCAGCCCGGGACAGACGAACACTGAAGCTTTCTTT
TRBJ1-1 | . | . | TRBV9 | CASSVGSGPVLNTEAFF | TGTGCCAGCAGCGTAGGTTCAGGGCCGGTCTTGAACACTGAAGCTTTCTTT
TRBJ2-7 | once | . | TRBV30 | CAWGGNEQYF | TGTGCCTGGGGGGGCAACGAGCAGTACTTC
TRBJ1-1 | few | TRBD1 | TRBV7-6 | CASTGQGGTEAFF | TGTGCCAGCACCGGACAGGGGGGCACTGAAGCTTTCTTT
TRBJ1-2 | few | . | TRBV30 | CAWIERNYGYTF | TGTGCCTGGATTGAGAGGAACTATGGCTACACCTTC
TRBJ1-1 | . | TRBD1 | TRBV6-6 | CASTQQGVGTEAFF | TGTGCCAGCACCCAACAGGGGGTGGGCACTGAAGCTTTCTTT
TRBJ2-7 | . | . | TRBV6-1 | CASGDAPIYEQYF | TGTGCCAGCGGGGACGCGCCGATCTACGAGCAGTACTTC
TRBJ1-5 | . | . | TRBV2 | CASSARGLINKDQPQHF | TGTGCCAGCAGTGCCCGGGGGCTAATTAATAAGGATCAGCCCCAGCATTTT
TRBJ1-6 | . | . | TRBV4-2 | CASSQGGGAGWSPLHF | TGTGCCAGCAGCCAAGGTGGGGGGGCAGGGTGGTCACCCCTCCACTTT
TRBJ2-7 | medium-sized | . | TRBV14 | CASSPPDWPRNEQYF | TGTGCCAGCAGCCCCCCGGACTGGCCCAGGAACGAGCAGTACTTC
TRBJ1-1 | . | . | TRBV5-1 | CASSPIPTGSKSEAFF | TGCGCCAGCAGCCCGATTCCGACAGGATCCAAATCTGAAGCTTTCTTT
TRBJ2-7 | . | TRBD1 | TRBV9 | CASSARDRYNEQYF | TGTGCCAGCAGCGCCCGGGACAGGTACAACGAGCAGTACTTC
TRBJ2-6 | . | . | TRBV19 | CATLDGGSGANVLTF | TGTGCCACCCTGGACGGGGGCTCTGGGGCCAACGTCCTGACTTTC
TRBJ1-1 | . | . | TRBV7-3 | CASSLASQTEAFF | TGTGCCAGCAGCTTAGCCAGCCAGACTGAAGCTTTCTTT
TRBJ2-7 | . | TRBD1 | TRBV29-1 | CSVGGRQGATEQYF | TGCAGCGTGGGGGGTCGACAGGGGGCCACCGAGCAGTACTTC
TRBJ2-7 | once | . | TRBV7-2 | CASLSARSSREQYF | TGTGCCAGCCTATCAGCCCGCTCTTCGAGGGAGCAGTACTTC
TRBJ1-1 | few | TRBD1 | TRBV10-3 | CAISDPDRAKTEAFF | TGTGCCATCAGCGATCCAGACAGGGCGAAAACTGAAGCTTTCTTT
TRBJ1-5 | . | TRBD1 | TRBV30 | CAWGKATGYQPQHF | TGTGCCTGGGGGAAAGCGACAGGGTATCAGCCCCAGCATTTT
TRBJ1-3 | few | TRBD1 | TRBV7-9 | CASSPPGQGTGNTIYF | TGTGCCAGCAGCCCCCCGGGACAGGGCACTGGAAACACCATATATTTT